These 19 T cell receptor beta chains were sequenced from one sample in a study of T cell repertoires and HLA-DP antigens. The antigens for these receptors are not known. Using immunoSEQ multiplex PCR, the repertoire was profiled, and TCRdb retains in-frame clones only, with some absent. Counted here are 75,000 to 90,000 clones, about 89% occurring once; the ten biggest clones make up less than 2%. Sequencing was done on a sample of CD4+ T cells from PBMCs. The receptor set was obtained from a man in his fifties or sixties in good health and CMV-seronegative.

CDR3 sequence: CASRTHGGRDTQYF. The CDR3, as DNA: TGTGCCAGCAGGACCCACGGAGGTAGGGATACGCAGTATTTT. This rearrangement joins TRBV27 to TRBJ2-3; possible D gene TRBD2, 5 bases. The V gene lost 6 bases and the J gene lost 6 bases, with 16 bases spanning the gap. The CDR3 consists of 14 residues. CDR1 and CDR2 (germline): MNHEY, SMNVEV (reference sequence).

This clone has just a few counts. The chain joins TRBV4-3 to TRBJ2-5; 9 bases are a match to TRBD2. The CDR3 runs 13 residues. Germline V lookup: CDR1 LGHNA, CDR2 YSLEER. The ends lost 4 bases at V and 7 bases at J; junction bases unmatched: 4. The CDR3 spells CASSRGLAPTQYF. CDR3 nucleotides: TGCGCCAGCAGCCGTGGACTAGCGCCGACCCAGTACTTC.

The chain carries TRBV2 and TRBJ1-5; D not resolved. V lost 1 base and J lost 4, with 2 bases in between. From germline, CDR1 is SNHLY and CDR2 FYNNEI. This CDR3 is built from 12 residues. The CDR3, as DNA: TGTGCCAGCAGTGAAGGGAATCAGCCCCAGCATTTT. Encoded protein: CASSEGNQPQHF.

This clone was observed once. This sequence joins TRBV7-2 and TRBJ2-5; 9 positions agree with TRBD2. The junction had 5 bases not matched to a gene; V was cut back by 5 bases and J by 1 base. The germline V gene has CDR1 SGHTA and CDR2 FQGNSA. CDR3 length: 15 amino acids. The CDR3 region has the DNA TGTGCCAGCAGCCTTAGCGGGGGAAGCCAAGAGACCCAGTACTTC. It is translated as CASSLSGGSQETQYF.

The chain combines TRBV19 with TRBJ1-3, with 8 bases matching TRBD1. V shed 2 bases, J shed 0 bases, and the junction held 3 bases outside the gene matches. Germline V lookup: CDR1 LNHDA, CDR2 SQIVND (reference sequence). This CDR3 spans 16 amino acids. Here the CDR3 reads CASSISGGGSGNTIYF. DNA of the CDR3: TGTGCCAGTAGTATATCAGGGGGCGGCTCTGGAAACACCATATATTTT.

This chain connects TRBV30 to TRBJ2-7; 15 nucleotides align to TRBD2. Looked up from germline, CDR1 is GTSNPN and CDR2 is SVGIG (reference sequence). This CDR3 spans 16 amino acids. J lost 5 bases, V lost 2 bases, and 7 bases had no gene match. CDR3 sequence (DNA): TGTGCCTGGAGTCGGACTAGCGGGGGGGCCCCCGACGAGCAGTACTTC. Translation: CAWSRTSGGAPDEQYF.

The chain combines TRBV4-3 with TRBJ2-7; 9 positions match TRBD1. V shed 3 bases and J 4 bases; nucleotides not matched to a gene: 22. CDR1 is LGHNA, CDR2 YSLEER, per germline. This CDR3 is 20 amino acids long. CDR3 loop: CASSQWGPGTGTWRAYEQYF. The CDR3 coding sequence is TGCGCCAGCAGCCAGTGGGGTCCCGGGACAGGGACCTGGCGCGCGTACGAGCAGTACTTC.

V is TRBV15 and J is TRBJ2-7; 9 bases agree with TRBD1. Trimming took 4 bases from V and 2 from J; bases not matched to a gene: 6. Per the germline V gene, CDR1 is LNHNV and CDR2 is YYDKDF (reference sequence). This CDR3 spans 15 amino acids. The CDR3 DNA reads TGTGCCACCAGCACCCAAACAGGGGGCCCCTACGAGCAGTACTTC. As protein: CATSTQTGGPYEQYF.

The chain joins TRBV7-9 to TRBJ2-4; 12 positions match TRBD1. The germline CDR1 and CDR2 sequences are SEHNR and FQNEAQ (reference sequence). J was trimmed by 4 bases and V by 5 bases; bases with no gene match: 9. The CDR3 contains 17 residues. The CDR3 reads CASSLGTGGLLKNIQYF. The CDR3 DNA reads TGTGCCAGCAGCCTAGGGACAGGGGGCCTGTTGAAAAACATTCAGTACTTC.

The V call is TRBV7-6, the J call TRBJ2-5, with a possible D match to TRBD2 (7 bases). The CDR3 runs 17 residues. Germline CDR1 is SGHVS and CDR2 is FNYEAQ. The ends were cut back, 4 bases at V and 3 bases at J, with 21 bases in the middle. Written as DNA, the CDR3 is TGTGCCAGCAGCTCTCTACGGGGGCCTAGCGGCAAAGAGACCCAGTACTTC. Translation gives CASSSLRGPSGKETQYF. The variable domain in full, with the rest retrieved from reference TRBV7-6 and TRBJ2-5, is GAGVSQSPRYKVTKRGQDVALRCDPISGHVSLYWYRQALGQGPEFLTYFNYEAQQDKSGLPNDRFSAERPEGSISTLTIQRTEQRDSAMYRCASSSLRGPSGKETQYFGPGTRLLVL.

The chain recombines TRBV18 with TRBJ1-1, with 8 bases that match TRBD1. The CDR3 covers 17 residues. Germline values: CDR1 KGHSH, CDR2 LQKENI. V dropped 1 base and J dropped 6; count of bases not matched to a gene: 13. This chain's CDR3 is CASSPLTGGGLSPEAFF. Written as DNA, the CDR3 is TGTGCCAGCTCACCACTAACAGGGGGGGGTCTGTCGCCTGAAGCTTTCTTT.

The chain carries TRBV19 and TRBJ1-6; D is unresolved. The CDR3 has 13 amino acids. Germline V gives CDR1 LNHDA, CDR2 SQIVND (reference sequence). Trimming removed 8 bases from V and 6 bases from J, with 11 bases in between. CDR3 nucleotides: TGTGCCAGTGGTACAGCCGGTAATTCACCCCTCCACTTT. Translating gives CASGTAGNSPLHF.

The chain has TRBV9 and TRBJ1-3; possible D gene TRBD1, 6 bases. The germline CDR1 and CDR2 sequences are SGDLS and YYNGEE. The V and J ends lost 4 bases and 2 bases respectively, with 13 bases between them. CDR3 length: 15 amino acids. The CDR3 region has the DNA TGTGCCAGCAGCACGAGAGGGGGGACTGGAAACACCATATATTTT. Translation: CASSTRGGTGNTIYF. Full variable domain (outside the CDR3, taken from reference TRBV9 and TRBJ1-3): DSGVTQTPKHLITATGQRVTLRCSPRSGDLSVYWYQQSLDQGLQFLIQYYNGEERAKGNILERFSAQQFPDLHSELNLSSLELGDSALYFCASSTRGGTGNTIYFGEGSWLTVV.

The genes are TRBV7-9 and TRBJ1-1, with D uncertain. The V end lost 1 base, the J end lost 8 bases, and 5 bases lay between the germline ends. The CDR3 totals 11 residues. Looked up from germline, CDR1 is SEHNR and CDR2 is FQNEAQ (reference sequence). CDR3 residues: CASSLVEEAFF. The DNA of the CDR3 is TGTGCCAGCAGCTTAGTGGAAGAAGCTTTCTTT.

This clone was observed a few times. The chain employs TRBV30 and TRBJ1-2, with unresolved D. Germline V gives CDR1 GTSNPN, CDR2 SVGIG (reference sequence). Trimming removed 2 bases from V and 13 bases from J, with 17 bases in between. The CDR3 runs to 12 residues. The CDR3 loop is CAWSRQTGIRTF. DNA for the CDR3: TGTGCCTGGAGTCGTCAAACCGGGATTCGCACCTTC.

This clone was seen just once. The chain employs TRBV10-2 and TRBJ2-3, with 12 bases fitting TRBD2. CDR1 is WSHSY, CDR2 SAAADI, per germline. V lost 8 bases and J lost 4; bases outside the gene matches: 4. This CDR3 is built from 14 residues. The CDR3 DNA reads TGCGCCAGCTGGACTAGCGGGACTTCAGATACGCAGTATTTT. It is translated as CASWTSGTSDTQYF.

The chain joins TRBV29-1 to TRBJ1-1, with D uncertain. Germline V CDR1 and CDR2: SQVTM, ANQGSEA. With 6 bases removed from V and 0 bases from J, the gap between germline ends came to 8 bases. The CDR3 loop spans 12 amino acids. The CDR3 loop reads CSVKTVNTEAFF. The CDR3 DNA follows: TGCAGCGTGAAAACAGTGAACACTGAAGCTTTCTTT.

The rearrangement uses TRBV30 and TRBJ2-2; D unresolved. Trimming took 3 bases from V and 3 from J, leaving 11 bases between them. CDR3 length: 14 amino acids. Germline CDR1 GTSNPN, CDR2 SVGIG (reference sequence). The CDR3 reads CAWRAVAHTGELFF. Written as DNA, the CDR3 is TGTGCCTGGAGGGCCGTAGCACACACCGGGGAGCTGTTTTTT.

The V and J genes are TRBV19 and TRBJ2-3; TRBD1 aligns across 10 bases. From germline, CDR1 is LNHDA and CDR2 SQIVND (reference sequence). The CDR3 spans 14 residues. With V trimmed by 7 bases and J by 4 bases, 5 bases remained unmatched. The CDR3 is CASTRQGASDTQYF. CDR3 nucleotides: TGTGCCAGTACTCGACAGGGGGCCTCAGATACGCAGTATTTT.